This entry lists 27 T cell receptor beta chains sequenced from one sample in a study of cytomegalovirus exposure and HLA in healthy donors. The PCR contained 60 Vbeta and 13 Jbeta primers. Generated by immunoSEQ multiplex PCR, the TCRdb table keeps only in-frame clones and is missing some. The repertoire holds 180,000 or so clones, with about 82% as singletons. The sequenced material came from PBMCs. All receptors derive from a female donor in good health and CMV-seronegative.

The chain joins TRBV19 to TRBJ2-1; 7 positions match TRBD1. The junction had 4 bases not matched to a gene; V was cut back by 1 base and J by 7 bases. Germline CDR1 reads LNHDA; CDR2 reads SQIVND (reference sequence). This CDR3 has 14 amino acids. The chain's CDR3 is CASSIGQGLNEQFF. The CDR3 coding sequence is TGTGCCAGTAGTATAGGACAGGGCCTTAATGAGCAGTTCTTC.

This chain uses TRBV7-9 with TRBJ2-7; 9 bases are a match to TRBD2. There are 15 residues in the CDR3. Germline V gene lookup returns CDR1 SEHNR and CDR2 FQNEAQ (reference sequence). V gave up 1 base and J gave up 5 bases; unmatched junction bases: 6. In DNA form, the CDR3 reads TGTGCCAGCAGCTTAGTCGCGGGGGGGGCCCACGAGCAGTACTTC. This translates into CASSLVAGGAHEQYF.

This clone has more than one count but fewer than ten. V and J are TRBV7-2 and TRBJ2-3, with 13 positions matching TRBD2. Germline CDR1 is SGHTA and CDR2 is FQGNSA. V trimming: 1 base; J trimming: 2 bases; junction bases outside the gene matches: 6. The CDR3 consists of 18 residues. CDR3 amino acids: CASSLDGLAGAATDTQYF. CDR3 DNA: TGTGCCAGCAGCTTAGATGGACTAGCGGGGGCCGCCACAGATACGCAGTATTTT.

This chain connects TRBV5-4 to TRBJ2-6; D ambiguous. Germline values: CDR1 SGHNT, CDR2 YYREEE (reference sequence). The CDR3 consists of 18 residues. The V end lost 0 bases, the J end lost 0 bases, and 13 bases lay between the germline ends. This CDR3 is CASSLVGTRSSGANVLTF. The DNA of the CDR3 is TGTGCCAGCAGCTTGGTAGGTACCCGGAGCTCTGGGGCCAACGTCCTGACTTTC.

The gene calls are TRBV5-4 and TRBJ2-5, with 9 bases that match TRBD2. The DNA end lines up better with TRBJ2-7; the J call may be wrong. There are 15 residues in the CDR3. The germline gives CDR1 SGHNT, CDR2 YYREEE (reference sequence). CDR3: CASSLGSGSPYEQYF. CDR3 in DNA: TGTGCCAGCAGCTTAGGTAGCGGGAGCCCCTACGAGCAGTACTTC.

This chain connects TRBV7-2 to TRBJ2-3; 7 bases line up with TRBD1. The V segment lost 5 bases and the J segment 6 bases; nucleotides outside the gene matches: 5. The CDR3 runs to 13 residues. Germline-derived CDR1 and CDR2 are SGHTA and FQGNSA. DNA of the CDR3: TGTGCCAGCAGCCCCACAGGGGCGGATACGCAGTATTTT. Protein product: CASSPTGADTQYF.

This clone was seen a handful of times. V gene TRBV4-1 combines with J gene TRBJ2-5, with TRBD2 matching over 11 bases. The germline CDR1 and CDR2 sequences are MGHRA and YSYEKL. The CDR3 has 16 residues. With 1 base clipped from V and 5 bases from J, the junction kept 6 bases outside the gene matches. In DNA form, the CDR3 reads TGCGCCAGCAGCCAAGTCATGGCTAGCGGGGGGGAGACCCAGTACTTC. Protein product: CASSQVMASGGETQYF.

The chain couples TRBV19 to TRBJ2-1, with D possibly TRBD1 on 6 matching bases. From germline, CDR1 is LNHDA and CDR2 SQIVND (reference sequence). Trimming pared 7 bases from V and 0 bases from J, leaving 10 bases between. The CDR3 extends over 14 amino acids. The CDR3 DNA follows: TGTGCCAGTAAAACAGGGAGCTCCTACAATGAGCAGTTCTTC. Its translation: CASKTGSSYNEQFF.

This chain links TRBV12-5 with TRBJ2-7; 10 nucleotides line up with TRBD2. V was pared by 5 bases and J by 0 bases, with 16 bases of the junction left unmatched. The germline gives CDR1 LGHNT, CDR2 FRNRAP. The CDR3 spans 19 residues. This chain's CDR3 is CASGRFRASGGPNSYEQYF. DNA of the CDR3: TGTGCTAGTGGTCGGTTCCGGGCTAGCGGGGGCCCTAACTCCTACGAGCAGTACTTC.

V and J are TRBV5-1 and TRBJ1-1; the D gene is possibly TRBD1 (5 bases). Germline values: CDR1 SGHRS, CDR2 YFSETQ. Between the trimmed V and J ends, which lost 5 bases and 1 base, there was a span of 15 bases. The CDR3 has 15 residues. CDR3 bases: TGCGCCAGCAGGCCGGTATCCGGGGGGAACACTGAAGCTTTCTTT. Protein product: CASRPVSGGNTEAFF.

V usage is TRBV7-2 and J usage is TRBJ2-3, with 10 bases that match TRBD2. CDR3 length: 16 amino acids. Germline values: CDR1 SGHTA, CDR2 FQGNSA. With 3 bases clipped from V and 3 bases from J, the junction kept 6 bases outside the gene matches. The CDR3 spells CASSFKRGGLTDTQYF. CDR3 DNA sequence: TGTGCCAGCAGCTTTAAGCGGGGGGGCCTAACAGATACGCAGTATTTT.

The chain recombines TRBV19 with TRBJ1-1; no clear D gene. In germline, CDR1 is LNHDA, CDR2 SQIVND (reference sequence). The CDR3 totals 16 residues. The germline V and J ends were trimmed by 0 bases and 1 base, with 12 bases remaining between them. CDR3 residues: CASSIDRAEGNTEAFF. The CDR3 bases are TGTGCCAGTAGTATAGATAGGGCCGAGGGGAACACTGAAGCTTTCTTT.

This sequence joins TRBV4-3 and TRBJ2-6; possibly TRBD2 for D (5 bases). The CDR3 consists of 16 residues. CDR1 and CDR2 from the germline V gene are LGHNA and YSLEER. V was pared by 1 base and J by 4 bases, with 11 bases between. The CDR3 loop reads CASSQALGTGANVLTF. The CDR3 region has the DNA TGCGCCAGCAGCCAAGCACTAGGTACCGGGGCCAACGTCCTGACTTTC.

This chain connects TRBV2 to TRBJ1-2; no reliable D call. Trimming took 6 bases from V and 4 from J, leaving 9 bases between them. Germline V gene lookup returns CDR1 SNHLY and CDR2 FYNNEI. The CDR3 contains 12 residues. CDR3 residues: CASREEFYGYTF. The CDR3 nucleotides are TGTGCCAGCAGAGAGGAATTCTATGGCTACACCTTC.

Only a few counts were recorded for this clone. The chain is built from TRBV11-1 and TRBJ2-1; a possible D gene is TRBD1 (5 bases). The CDR3 has 14 amino acids. Trimming took 4 bases from V and 8 from J, leaving 15 bases between them. Looked up from germline, CDR1 is SGHAT and CDR2 is FQDESV (reference sequence). Written as DNA, the CDR3 is TGTGCCAGCAGCTATGACCAGGGTACCCATGAGCAGTTCTTC. Translating it yields CASSYDQGTHEQFF.

This chain joins TRBV19 and TRBJ1-2; D perhaps matches TRBD1 (5 bases). The CDR3 has 13 amino acids. The V and J ends lost 4 bases and 4 bases respectively, with 10 bases between them. The germline V gene encodes CDR1 LNHDA and CDR2 SQIVND (reference sequence). CDR3 nucleotides: TGTGCCAGTAGTAGGGCGACAGCCTATGGCTACACCTTC. It codes for CASSRATAYGYTF.

The chain uses TRBV6-5 and TRBJ2-7, with a possible D match to TRBD2 (6 bases). The CDR3 is 11 residues long. Germline V lookup: CDR1 MNHEY, CDR2 SVGAGI. Trimming stripped 6 bases from V and 7 bases from J, with 10 bases between. Written as DNA, the CDR3 is TGTGCCAGCAGGGGTGGGGGGGAGCAGTACTTC. This sequence encodes CASRGGGEQYF.

The genes are TRBV9 and TRBJ1-5; TRBD1 matches at 8 bases. CDR1 and CDR2 (germline): SGDLS, YYNGEE. V lost 3 bases to trimming and J lost 2 bases; unmatched junction nucleotides: 1. The CDR3 has 14 amino acids. CDR3 bases: TGTGCCAGCAGCGAGGACAGGGGCAATCAGCCCCAGCATTTT. Translation gives CASSEDRGNQPQHF.

This chain links TRBV7-2 with TRBJ1-3, with 8 bases identical to TRBD1. V gave up 5 bases and J gave up 4 bases; unmatched junction bases: 13. The CDR3 totals 17 residues. Germline V gives CDR1 SGHTA, CDR2 FQGNSA. In nucleotides, the CDR3 is TGTGCCAGCAGCCCCCGTTCGGACAGGGTGTCAGGAAACACCATATATTTT. Amino acid sequence: CASSPRSDRVSGNTIYF.

J is TRBJ1-2 and V is TRBV7-5; TRBD1 is taken as the D call from the table, unchecked against the DNA. TRBV7-5 is classified as a pseudogene. There are 16 residues in the CDR3. The CDR3 DNA is TGTGTCAGAAGCTTAGCGCCCACGACAGTACCCTATGGCTACACCTTC. It translates to CVRSLAPTTVPYGYTF.

This chain connects TRBV5-5 to TRBJ2-3; D is perhaps TRBD2 (6 bases). Deletions cut 0 bases from V and 0 bases from J, with 11 bases between. CDR1 is SGHKS and CDR2 is YYEKEE in the germline V gene (reference sequence). The CDR3 loop spans 16 amino acids. CDR3 bases: TGTGCCAGCAGCTTGGCGCCTAGCGTAAGCACAGATACGCAGTATTTT. Its protein product is CASSLAPSVSTDTQYF.

CDR3 loop: CASSLLTGSGNTIYF. The CDR3 coding sequence is TGTGCCAGCAGTTTACTGACAGGGAGTGGAAACACCATATATTTT. The chain has TRBV28 and TRBJ1-3, with 7 bases matching TRBD1. This CDR3 comprises 15 residues. The V gene's germline CDR1 is MDHEN and CDR2 SYDVKM. Trimming at V came to 2 bases and at J to 3 bases, leaving 4 bases not matched to a gene.

The chain recombines TRBV6-5 with TRBJ1-1; TRBD1 aligns across 9 bases. This CDR3 has 15 residues. Germline V CDR1 and CDR2: MNHEY, SVGAGI. J gave up 2 bases and V 4 bases, and 5 bases lay outside the gene matches. CDR3 amino acids: CASSSGQGVNTEAFF. The CDR3 DNA reads TGTGCCAGCAGTTCGGGACAGGGTGTAAACACTGAAGCTTTCTTT.

This clone was counted between two and nine times. The rearrangement joins TRBV2 to TRBJ1-3, with D uncertain. Trimming took off 6 bases at V and 0 bases at J, with 6 bases between the two ends. Germline V lookup: CDR1 SNHLY, CDR2 FYNNEI. This CDR3 comprises 13 residues. CDR3 protein: CASREFSGNTIYF. For the CDR3, the DNA is TGTGCCAGCAGGGAGTTCTCTGGAAACACCATATATTTT.

This clone was seen only a few times. The V call is TRBV18, the J call TRBJ2-6; weak D call: TRBD2 (5 bases). The V end lost 2 bases, the J end lost 3 bases, and 8 bases lay between the germline ends. Germline V gives CDR1 KGHSH, CDR2 LQKENI. The CDR3 has 15 amino acids. The CDR3 protein is CASSPGSHGANVLTF. The CDR3 nucleotides are TGTGCCAGCTCACCAGGGAGTCATGGGGCCAACGTCCTGACTTTC. Drawing the rest from reference TRBV18 and TRBJ2-6, the complete variable domain is NAGVMQNPRHLVRRRGQEARLRCSPMKGHSHVYWYRQLPEEGLKFMVYLQKENIIDESGMPKERFSAEFPKEGPSILRIQQVVRGDSAAYFCASSPGSHGANVLTFGAGSRLTVL.

This CDR3 reads CASSKTSGRAPEQYF. CDR3 nucleotides: TGTGCCAGCAGCAAGACTAGCGGGAGGGCCCCCGAGCAGTACTTC. V and J are TRBV7-2 and TRBJ2-5, with 14 bases identical to TRBD2. The better agreement between TRBJ2-7 and the DNA end casts doubt on the J call. The CDR3 contains 15 residues. From germline, CDR1 is SGHTA and CDR2 FQGNSA.

The CDR3 sequence is CASSPTPAGPANTEAFF. The CDR3 DNA sequence: TGTGCCAGCAGCCCGACCCCGGCGGGACCCGCGAACACTGAAGCTTTCTTT. The chain couples TRBV7-9 to TRBJ1-1; tentatively, D is TRBD1 (5 bases). With 5 bases removed from V and 1 base from J, the gap between germline ends came to 20 bases. Germline V gene sequence: CDR1 SEHNR, CDR2 FQNEAQ (reference sequence). The CDR3 has 17 residues.